This T cell receptor beta chain stems from a study of beta chain features in type 1 diabetes. The study's findings and limits: Individuals with type 1 diabetes displayed fewer insertions and more deletions at VDJ junctions.

Of note for this clone: The antigen is unknown.

The V gene's germline CDR1 is LGHNA and CDR2 YSLEER. CDR3 size: 17 residues. V was cut by 2 bases and J by 7 bases, with 20 bases left in between. Expressed TCRB transcripts were sequenced, since all the RNA that had been isolated was reverse transcribed. This table comes from immunoSEQ multiplex PCR, and its TCRdb copy is limited to in-frame clones, with some not included. The sample yields 140,000 to 150,000 clones, about 44% seen once. The J gene is TRBJ1-4, the V gene TRBV4-3; D is ambiguous. The sequence came from a man aged 18 to 30 in good health. The sample taken for sequencing was Tregs from blood. The CDR3 spells CASSQLSGSASGEKLFF. The CDR3 region has the DNA TGCGCCAGCAGCCAACTTTCGGGGTCGGCGTCGGGTGAAAAACTGTTTTTT.